These 10 T cell receptor beta chains were sequenced from one sample in a study of T-cell memory formation after mild COVID-19. TCRdb fed the 5' RACE reads into MiXCR, producing one record per CDR3 protein. Altogether approximately 200,000 distinct CDR3 sequences are present, 15% to 20% being singletons, with the ten largest covering 2% to 2.5%. The sequenced sample consisted of PBMCs or a T cell subset sorted from them (not recorded which). These TCRs come from an adult woman who had mild COVID-19 (a few samples of this study predate the infection). Cell type and time point are not known.

The DNA for the CDR3 is TGTGCCAGCAGCCAAGATCCGCCTAGCGGGAGGATCTCCTACAATGAGCAGTTCTTC. Encoded protein: CASSQDPPSGRISYNEQFF. The chain joins TRBV4-2 to TRBJ2-1, with 11 bases aligning to TRBD2. V shed 0 bases and J 0 bases; nucleotides not matched to a gene: 7. The CDR3 sequence is 19 residues long. Germline CDR1 is LGHNA and CDR2 is YNFKEQ.

This clonotype was counted a few times. The J gene is TRBJ2-7, the V gene TRBV20-1, with unresolved D. Trimming took 6 bases from V and 6 from J, leaving 15 bases between them. The CDR3 consists of 12 residues. Per the germline V gene, CDR1 is DFQATT and CDR2 is SNEGSKA (reference sequence). This CDR3 is CSAQAWTGEQYF. CDR3 coding DNA: TGCAGTGCGCAAGCCTGGACGGGCGAGCAGTACTTC.

This clonotype was detected a few times. The chain couples TRBV30 to TRBJ2-3; 8 bases align to TRBD2. J was trimmed by 2 bases and V by 8 bases; bases with no gene match: 9. The CDR3 extends over 14 amino acids. Germline V gene lookup returns CDR1 GTSNPN and CDR2 SVGIG (reference sequence). Here the CDR3 DNA reads TGTGCCCTTCGCAGCGGGGGCTTCACAGATACGCAGTATTTT. It yields the protein CALRSGGFTDTQYF.

The chain uses TRBV9 and TRBJ1-1, with D hard to call. Trimming left V 3 bases short and J 7 bases short, with 19 bases between. The V gene's germline CDR1 is SGDLS and CDR2 YYNGEE. This CDR3 region has 15 residues. The CDR3 sequence: CASSASPLSVYEAFF. DNA for the CDR3: TGTGCCAGCAGCGCCAGCCCCCTGTCGGTATATGAAGCTTTCTTT.

The chain has TRBV18 and TRBJ1-6; 7 bases align to TRBD1. Germline CDR1 and CDR2: KGHSH and LQKENI. V lost 3 bases and J lost 5; bases outside the gene matches: 4. CDR3 length equals 15 residues. In DNA, the CDR3 is TGTGCCAGCTCACCGCGGACAGGCGATAATTCACCCCTCCACTTT. The encoded protein is CASSPRTGDNSPLHF.

This clonotype was picked up many times. The chain joins TRBV12-3 or TRBV12-4 to TRBJ2-3; D is tentatively TRBD1 or TRBD2 (6 bases each). The V and J ends lost 4 bases and 3 bases respectively, with 11 bases between them. The CDR3 has 14 residues. CDR3 in amino acids: CASSSTGRTDTQYF. CDR3 coding DNA: TGTGCCAGCAGTTCTACAGGGAGGACAGATACGCAGTATTTT.

This clonotype came up a few times. V and J are TRBV5-6 and TRBJ1-1; D gene unclear. Germline CDR1 reads SGHDT; CDR2 reads YYEEEE. The CDR3 has 17 amino acids. Trimming left V 2 bases short and J 4 bases short, with 21 bases between. In nucleotides, the CDR3 is TGTGCCAGCAGCTTCGGACGCCTGTGGGCGAGAGGCACTGAAGCTTTCTTT. Encoded protein: CASSFGRLWARGTEAFF.

The V and J genes are TRBV20-1 and TRBJ2-3; 7 bases fit TRBD2. The CDR3 runs 15 residues. Per the germline V gene, CDR1 is DFQATT and CDR2 is SNEGSKA (reference sequence). CDR3 bases: TGCAGCGTTGAGCGGCGGGAGCTAAGCACAGATACGCAGTATTTT. It specifies CSVERRELSTDTQYF.

This clonotype appeared a single time. The chain recombines TRBV29-1 with TRBJ2-3; D tentatively reads TRBD1 or TRBD2 (5 bases each). The CDR3 runs 13 residues. V was clipped by 1 base and J by 2 bases, with 7 bases between them. The V gene's germline CDR1 is SQVTM and CDR2 ANQGSEA. Here the CDR3 reads CSVEGGTTDTQYF. The DNA for the CDR3 is TGCAGCGTTGAAGGAGGGACCACAGATACGCAGTATTTT.

This clonotype came up a few times. V is TRBV9 and J is TRBJ1-2; no clear D gene. V gave up 0 bases and J gave up 5 bases, with 8 bases separating them. CDR3 length: 13 amino acids. Germline V gene lookup returns CDR1 SGDLS and CDR2 YYNGEE. This CDR3 reads CASSVGAQYGYTF. DNA of the CDR3: TGTGCCAGCAGCGTAGGGGCCCAATATGGCTACACCTTC.